The rows below give T cell receptor beta chains drawn from one sample of a study of cytomegalovirus exposure and HLA in healthy donors. TCRdb keeps only in-frame clones here, not all; method: immunoSEQ multiplex PCR. The sample includes some 160,000 clones, 60% to 85% of them seen just once. The specimen was PBMCs. The receptors come from a woman aged 40 to 49 in good health and CMV-seronegative. Both conserved end residues are trimmed from each CDR3.

TRBJ2-3 | TRBV7-9 | ATRTASTDTQY
TRBJ2-6 | TRBV28 | ASSSHGSSGANVLT
TRBJ1-1 | TRBV5-1 | ASSLLPGSNTEAF
TRBJ1-2 | TRBV28 | ASSSGQGWDGYT
TRBJ2-1 | TRBV7-9 | ASSGERGRQPREQF
TRBJ1-4 | TRBV7-9 | ASSLGYRDEKLF
TRBJ2-7 | TRBV4-1 | ASSQDRSRLLYEQY
. | TRBV28 | ASSTPSGGTYEQY
TRBJ1-5 | TRBV7-9 | ASSLGGGQPQH
TRBJ2-2 | TRBV19 | ASTFFPPSGAGELF
TRBJ2-1 | TRBV6-5 | ASRLLAGGPDEQF
TRBJ1-1 | TRBV2 | ASSRQGPEAF
TRBJ2-7 | TRBV5-1 | ASSNVPGTYEQY
TRBJ1-4 | TRBV7-9 | ASSSGQRISFEKLF
TRBJ1-6 | TRBV5-6 | ASSPGQGNSPLH
TRBJ2-3 | TRBV4-2 | ASSQDKGGGADTQY
TRBJ1-2 | TRBV5-1 | ASSPATGVGNYGYT
TRBJ1-2 | TRBV7-8 | ASSGEQGDVYGYT
TRBJ1-1 | TRBV14 | ASSQGARGGTEAF
TRBJ1-2 | TRBV5-1 | ASNPVGSYGYT
TRBJ1-1 | TRBV28 | ASKITKTGGVNTEAF
TRBJ2-3 | TRBV6-1 | ASSIDWTSTDTQY
TRBJ1-1 | TRBV7-9 | ASSSNILAPPD
TRBJ2-7 | TRBV19 | ASSIERGSEQY
TRBJ1-6 | TRBV2 | ASKRQGTSPLH
. | TRBV6-5 | ASSYAGFEQY
TRBJ1-1 | TRBV4-1 | ASSQDGAGGRMPTEAF
TRBJ1-2 | TRBV16 | ASSPWTGGGYT
TRBJ2-7 | TRBV21-1 | ASSPDRLGEQY
TRBJ1-1 | TRBV19 | ASSPPAGVFGTEAF
TRBJ1-5 | TRBV28 | ASSGTGGSNQPQH
TRBJ1-5 | TRBV6-6 | ASSYSFRGNQPQH
TRBJ2-7 | TRBV5-1 | ASSFGRGSSYEQY
TRBJ2-5 | TRBV25-1 | ASSDPVAETQY
TRBJ2-3 | TRBV4-1 | ASSPVGLSGGGTDTQY
TRBJ2-7 | TRBV5-1 | ASSQGAQGYEQY
TRBJ1-1 | TRBV7-9 | SSRPWTGENTEAF
TRBJ2-1 | TRBV5-1 | ASSKSGTDNNEQF
TRBJ2-7 | TRBV13 | ASSPSGGNEQY
TRBJ2-7 | TRBV13 | ASSRPGGSYEQY
TRBJ2-2 | TRBV4-1 | ASSQEAGMNTGELF
TRBJ1-1 | TRBV6-5 | ASSRRVDTEAF
TRBJ1-2 | TRBV6-5 | ASSSNYGYT
TRBJ2-7 | TRBV18 | ASSRSRGDEQY
TRBJ1-1 | TRBV6-1 | ASSVHPGTEAF
TRBJ1-4 | TRBV6-5 | ASSYDAQGKKLF
TRBJ2-7 | TRBV6-5 | ASSYHARGEQY
TRBJ2-3 | TRBV4-1 | ASSQYPKGALRTDTQY
TRBJ1-5 | TRBV28 | ASSPPEVEGSQPQH
TRBJ2-5 | TRBV2 | ASSDGGGARETQY
TRBJ1-1 | TRBV6-5 | ASLTLSGRTTEAF
TRBJ1-2 | TRBV28 | ASSSLQRNYGYT
TRBJ2-1 | TRBV5-6 | ASSWGTGFPPNEQF